This T cell receptor (beta chain) derives from a study of CD8+CD57+ T cells in acquired aplastic anemia. Study observations and caveats: About 29 sequences, all CD8+ CDR3, were shared between patients and controls.

Comment on this clonotype: Antigen unknown.

This CDR3 has 14 residues. The V segment lost 2 bases and the J segment 3 bases; nucleotides outside the gene matches: 3. Germline assignment: CDR1 SEHNR and CDR2 FQNEAQ (reference sequence). Genomic DNA, the template, was used for profiling of the TCR beta VDJ and CDR3. TCRdb used MiXCR to reprocess the reads, holding one entry per CDR3 protein. The sample yields 250,000 to 300,000 distinct CDR3 sequences, 55% to 60% seen once. The source material was sorted CD4+, CD8+, or CD8+CD57+ T cells (not recorded which) from PBMCs. The receptor was isolated from a human donor with severe aplastic anemia or a healthy control (not recorded which). This chain joins TRBV7-9 and TRBJ1-2; TRBD1 agrees at 7 bases. The DNA of the CDR3 is TGTGCCAGCAGCTTACAAGGGACAGACTATGGCTACACCTTC. It codes for CASSLQGTDYGYTF.